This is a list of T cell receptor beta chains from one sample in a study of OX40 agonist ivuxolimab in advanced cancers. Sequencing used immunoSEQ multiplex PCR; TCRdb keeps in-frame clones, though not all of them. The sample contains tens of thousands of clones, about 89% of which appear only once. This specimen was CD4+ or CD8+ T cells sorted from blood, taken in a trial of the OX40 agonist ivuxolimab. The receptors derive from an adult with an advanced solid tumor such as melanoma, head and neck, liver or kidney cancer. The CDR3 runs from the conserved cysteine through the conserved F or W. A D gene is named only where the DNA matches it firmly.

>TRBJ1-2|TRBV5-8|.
CASVRGLGNYGYTF
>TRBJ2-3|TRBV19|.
CASSISGNSDTQYF
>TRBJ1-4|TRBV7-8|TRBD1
CASSLGQGEEKLFF
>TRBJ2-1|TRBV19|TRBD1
CASRRQGLNEQFF
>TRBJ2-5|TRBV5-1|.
CASRWDTSQETQYF
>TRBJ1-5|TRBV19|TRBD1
CATNTGGNQPQHF
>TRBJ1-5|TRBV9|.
CASSLPNQPQHF
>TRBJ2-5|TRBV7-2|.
CASSFGHLGETQYF
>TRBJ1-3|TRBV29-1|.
CSVVIPTSGNTIYF
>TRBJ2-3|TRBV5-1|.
CASRRAGGLAGVPTDTQYF
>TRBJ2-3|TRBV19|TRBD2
CASSIRASGRADTQYF
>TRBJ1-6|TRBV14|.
CASSQIAGSPLHF
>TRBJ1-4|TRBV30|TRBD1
CAWSGTGSNEKLFF
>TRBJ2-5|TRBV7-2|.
CASSPPTEETQYF
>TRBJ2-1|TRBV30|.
CAWSTQNNEQFF
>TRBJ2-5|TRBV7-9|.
CASSFVIQETQYF
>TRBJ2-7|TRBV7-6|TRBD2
CASSSGLAEGMEQYF
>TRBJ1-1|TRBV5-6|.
CASSQDRNTEAFF
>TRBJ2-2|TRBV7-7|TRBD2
CASSFGTKDGELFF
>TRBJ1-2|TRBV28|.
CASSLTGENYGYTF
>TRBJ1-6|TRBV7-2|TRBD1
CASSLALTGGNNSPLHF
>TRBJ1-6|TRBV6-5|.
CASSYKGEGESPLHF
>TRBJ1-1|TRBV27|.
CASSPFLIGAYTEAFF
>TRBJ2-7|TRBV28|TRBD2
CASSPTTSGGGYEQYF
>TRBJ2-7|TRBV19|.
CASSLSAQGKYEQYF
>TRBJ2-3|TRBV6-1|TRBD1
CASTRTGWSTDTQYF
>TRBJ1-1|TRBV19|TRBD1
CASSILGGVDTEAFF
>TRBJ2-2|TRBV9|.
CASSVGPPNTGELFF
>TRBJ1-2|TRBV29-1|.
CSVEGTGFRYGYTF
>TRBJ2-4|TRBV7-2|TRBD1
CASSTPGQGGNIQYF
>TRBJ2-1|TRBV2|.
CASSERSLAIYNEQFF
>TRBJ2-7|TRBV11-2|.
CASSLPAREQYF
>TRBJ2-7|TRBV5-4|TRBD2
CASSSRTSGAYEQYF
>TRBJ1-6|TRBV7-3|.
CASSFGLFNSPLHF
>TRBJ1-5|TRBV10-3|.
CAISSGPWTDNQPQHF
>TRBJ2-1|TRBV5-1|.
CASRSGQSDYNEQFF